This TCR beta chain was observed in a study of sequential checkpoint blockade in melanoma. This clone showed up just a few times. This CDR3 comprises 12 residues. Trimming removed 8 bases from V and 3 bases from J, with 10 bases in between. Germline values: CDR1 MDHEN, CDR2 SYDVKM. Clones were read by immunoSEQ multiplex PCR, and TCRdb kept only the in-frame ones, dropping some. Of about 20,000 clones listed, more than 25% are singletons. Treatment noted: randomized to nivolumab then ipilimumab (arm A) or the reverse (arm B). The material was tumor tissue (inferred from file names), obtained from a patient given nivolumab and ipilimumab in sequence. The V call is TRBV28, the J call TRBJ2-5, with D unclear. The source is a human donor with melanoma. The CDR3 DNA reads as TGTGCCAGCCTAAGTGGGGAAGAGACCCAGTACTTC. This sequence encodes CASLSGEETQYF.